Presented here are 30 T cell receptor beta chains from one specimen sequenced in a study of OX40 agonist ivuxolimab in advanced cancers. TCRdb's copy holds only in-frame clones and misses some; the assay was immunoSEQ multiplex PCR. The sample consists of roughly 69,000 clones, about nine tenths of them appearing once. This material consisted of CD4+ or CD8+ T cells sorted from blood, taken in a trial of the OX40 agonist ivuxolimab. The receptors were sampled from an adult with an advanced solid tumor such as melanoma, head and neck, liver or kidney cancer.

The rearrangement joins TRBV29-1 to TRBJ1-4, with D possibly being TRBD1 (5 bases). The germline CDR1 and CDR2 sequences are SQVTM and ANQGSEA. Trimming stripped 5 bases from V and 0 bases from J, with 25 bases between. The CDR3 contains 19 residues. The CDR3 spells CSVKGWVRNDGATNEKLFF. Written as DNA, the CDR3 is TGCAGCGTTAAGGGGTGGGTGCGAAACGATGGCGCAACTAATGAAAAACTGTTTTTT.

This CDR3 is CASSVASGPNNEQFF. CDR3 nucleotides: TGTGCCAGCAGCGTAGCTTCCGGCCCGAACAATGAGCAGTTCTTC. The V gene is TRBV9, the J gene TRBJ2-1; D is unclear. V was cut by 0 bases and J by 5 bases, with 12 bases left in between. CDR1 and CDR2 (germline): SGDLS, YYNGEE. The CDR3 sequence is 15 residues long.

This clone was seen a single time. V and J are TRBV5-1 and TRBJ1-2, with a possible D match to TRBD1 (5 bases). Germline V gives CDR1 SGHRS, CDR2 YFSETQ. Trimming cost V 0 bases and J 2 bases, with 14 bases left between them. The CDR3 totals 16 residues. The CDR3 sequence: CASSLDGGDGNYGYTF. CDR3 nucleotide sequence: TGCGCCAGCAGCTTGGATGGCGGGGACGGAAACTATGGCTACACCTTC.

The chain employs TRBV6-6 and TRBJ2-7; 7 bases align to TRBD2. CDR1 and CDR2 (germline): MNHNY, SVGAGI (reference sequence). V was clipped by 5 bases and J by 7 bases; unmatched bases: 11. The CDR3 has 14 residues. The CDR3 bases are TGTGCCAGCAGTACCCTGGCACTAGCGAGTGAGCAGTACGTC. Translating gives CASSTLALASEQYV.

The chain combines TRBV4-1 with TRBJ2-5; D perhaps matches TRBD1 (6 bases). Trimming shortened V by 3 bases and J by 3 bases, and 17 bases separated the two germline ends. The CDR3 has 16 amino acids. Germline assignment: CDR1 MGHRA and CDR2 YSYEKL. CDR3 bases: TGCGCCAGCAGCCAGGCCAGCAGGGGATTCGAAGAGACCCAGTACTTC. Amino acids: CASSQASRGFEETQYF.

The chain recombines TRBV4-2 with TRBJ2-1; TRBD2 agrees at 14 bases. Germline V CDR1 and CDR2: LGHNA, YNFKEQ. This CDR3 contains 16 residues. After removal of 3 bases from V and 7 bases from J, the junction contained 5 bases not matched to a gene. Here the CDR3 DNA reads TGTGCCAGCAGCCAGGGACTAGCGGGAGAGGGGAATGAGCAGTTCTTC. The encoded protein is CASSQGLAGEGNEQFF.

The chain couples TRBV7-9 to TRBJ2-7, with D perhaps matching TRBD2 (5 bases). Germline CDR1 and CDR2: SEHNR and FQNEAQ (reference sequence). This CDR3 is built from 15 residues. V was cut by 5 bases and J by 3 bases, with 17 bases left in between. The CDR3 region is CASSPEGSGYYEQYF. The CDR3, as DNA: TGTGCCAGCAGCCCTGAGGGTAGTGGTTACTACGAGCAGTACTTC.

The V call is TRBV27, the J call TRBJ1-1; no clear D gene. This CDR3 is built from 13 residues. V lost 10 bases and J lost 4, with 16 bases in between. The V gene's germline CDR1 is MNHEY and CDR2 SMNVEV (reference sequence). The CDR3 DNA reads as TGTGCCACAAGAATGGCAGCAGCCACTGAAGCTTTCTTT. It specifies CATRMAAATEAFF.

The chain couples TRBV7-9 to TRBJ2-7; D remains ambiguous. V was shortened by 0 bases and J by 4 bases, with 16 bases between the two germline ends. In germline, CDR1 is SEHNR, CDR2 FQNEAQ (reference sequence). This CDR3 is built from 16 residues. In DNA form, the CDR3 reads TGTGCCAGCAGCTTAGCGTTGCGAACAAGGATGTACGAGCAGTACTTC. It specifies CASSLALRTRMYEQYF.

J is TRBJ2-7 and V is TRBV5-4; D ambiguous. Germline V lookup: CDR1 SGHNT, CDR2 YYREEE (reference sequence). V was pared by 0 bases and J by 2 bases, with 15 bases between. The CDR3 length is 16 residues. The CDR3 DNA follows: TGTGCCAGCAGCTTGGGCCCGGGCCTGGGGACCTACGAGCAGTACTTC. Translation: CASSLGPGLGTYEQYF.

The chain joins TRBV2 to TRBJ2-1; 11 nucleotides agree with TRBD2. Trimming removed 6 bases from V and 4 bases from J; junction bases left unmatched: 8. The germline V gene encodes CDR1 SNHLY and CDR2 FYNNEI. This CDR3 spans 16 amino acids. The CDR3: CASRDPGLAVYNEQFF. As DNA, the CDR3 is TGTGCCAGCAGAGATCCGGGACTAGCGGTGTACAATGAGCAGTTCTTC.

V usage is TRBV6-5 and J usage is TRBJ1-4; the D is unclear. Per germline, CDR1 MNHEY and CDR2 SVGAGI. The CDR3 extends over 14 amino acids. Trimming removed 10 bases from V and 5 bases from J, with 17 bases in between. The CDR3, as DNA: TGTGCCACCAAACCGAGGCAGCCCAATGAAAAACTGTTTTTT. Its translation is CATKPRQPNEKLFF.

The V call is TRBV30, the J call TRBJ1-1; the D gene is possibly TRBD1 (6 bases). This CDR3 is built from 13 residues. CDR1 and CDR2 (germline): GTSNPN, SVGIG (reference sequence). Trimming cost V 0 bases and J 2 bases, with 7 bases left between them. CDR3 loop: CAWSVGTNTEAFF. CDR3 bases: TGTGCCTGGAGTGTAGGGACAAACACTGAAGCTTTCTTT.

This chain links TRBV4-1 with TRBJ1-5; 9 nucleotides agree with TRBD1. From germline, CDR1 is MGHRA and CDR2 YSYEKL. The CDR3 loop spans 15 amino acids. The ends lost 0 bases at V and 8 bases at J; junction bases unmatched: 5. CDR3 nucleotides: TGCGCCAGCAGCCAAGAACCCACAGGGGGCGAGCCCCAGCATTTT. As protein: CASSQEPTGGEPQHF.

The chain has TRBV7-3 and TRBJ2-3; tentative D call: TRBD2 (6 bases). The CDR3 runs 13 residues. The V end was cut by 5 bases, the J end by 6 bases, with 12 bases between. Germline V gene data show CDR1 as SGHTA and CDR2 as FQGTGA. The DNA of the CDR3 is TGTGCCAGCAGCCTCGGGGGTATCGATACGCAGTATTTT. It codes for CASSLGGIDTQYF.

The chain recombines TRBV11-1 with TRBJ2-7; D may be TRBD1 or TRBD2 (5 bases each). The CDR3 totals 15 residues. The germline gives CDR1 SGHAT, CDR2 FQDESV (reference sequence). Trimming removed 5 bases from V and 4 bases from J, with 18 bases in between. As DNA, the CDR3 is TGTGCCAGCAGCACCCCCGGGACCAAAAGGTACGAGCAGTACTTC. Protein: CASSTPGTKRYEQYF.

The chain links TRBV9 to TRBJ2-2, with TRBD1 as a possible D gene (6 bases). The CDR3 spans 15 residues. The V end lost 0 bases, the J end lost 6 bases, and 12 bases lay between the germline ends. Germline lookup yields CDR1 SGDLS and CDR2 YYNGEE. The CDR3 coding sequence is TGTGCCAGCAGCGTAGGTGGGGGCATCGCCGGGGAGCTGTTTTTT. Translation: CASSVGGGIAGELFF.

V is TRBV27 and J is TRBJ1-3, with unresolved D. Germline values: CDR1 MNHEY, CDR2 SMNVEV (reference sequence). This CDR3 has 15 residues. V lost 3 bases and J 0 bases, leaving 9 bases between the germline ends. The CDR3 nucleotides are TGTGCCAGCAGTTTCAGCCCCTTCTCTGGAAACACCATATATTTT. Amino acid sequence: CASSFSPFSGNTIYF.

The chain couples TRBV6-5 to TRBJ2-7, with 8 bases identical to TRBD1. The CDR3 length is 13 residues. V was pared by 6 bases and J by 4 bases, with 5 bases of the junction left unmatched. CDR1 is MNHEY and CDR2 is SVGAGI in the germline V gene. CDR3 in DNA: TGTGCCAGCAGAGGAACAGGGGGGTACGAGCAGTACTTC. This sequence encodes CASRGTGGYEQYF.

The CDR3 DNA is TGTGCCAGCATAAGCCGGGACACGGCCTACGAGCAGTACTTC. The encoded protein is CASISRDTAYEQYF. The chain couples TRBV2 to TRBJ2-7, with a weak D call TRBD1 (6 bases). Germline V lookup: CDR1 SNHLY, CDR2 FYNNEI. This CDR3 has 14 residues. Trimming removed 7 bases at V and 2 bases at J, with 15 bases between.

The chain is built from TRBV27 and TRBJ1-1, with 7 bases fitting TRBD1. CDR1 is MNHEY and CDR2 is SMNVEV in the germline V gene (reference sequence). With 3 bases clipped from V and 3 bases from J, the junction kept 4 bases outside the gene matches. The CDR3 covers 14 residues. The CDR3 region has the DNA TGTGCCAGCAGTTTTAGGGACAGATACACTGAAGCTTTCTTT. Encoded protein: CASSFRDRYTEAFF.

This clone was counted between two and nine times. CDR3 DNA sequence: TGTGCCAGCAGTGACGACAGCTCTGGGGCCAACGTCCTGACTTTC. Translated: CASSDDSSGANVLTF. The chain links TRBV6-4 to TRBJ2-6, with D possibly matching TRBD1 (5 bases). This CDR3 contains 15 residues. Germline V gene data show CDR1 as MRHNA and CDR2 as SNTAGT. V dropped 2 bases and J dropped 0 bases, with 5 bases sitting between them.

The chain links TRBV5-5 to TRBJ1-5, with D maybe TRBD1 (6 bases). Germline V CDR1 and CDR2: SGHKS, YYEKEE (reference sequence). The CDR3 has 15 residues. V was trimmed by 2 bases and J by 7 bases, leaving 16 bases between them. CDR3 protein: CASSLSTGYRQPQHF. CDR3 bases: TGTGCCAGCAGCTTATCAACAGGGTATCGACAGCCCCAGCATTTT.

This sequence joins TRBV2 and TRBJ2-5, with D hard to call. This CDR3 comprises 13 residues. Trimming took 6 bases from V and 0 from J, leaving 8 bases between them. Germline loops: CDR1 SNHLY, CDR2 FYNNEI. The CDR3 loop is CASRKTNQETQYF. CDR3 in DNA: TGTGCCAGCAGAAAGACGAACCAAGAGACCCAGTACTTC.

The chain links TRBV29-1 to TRBJ1-2; no clear D gene. The CDR3 sequence is 14 residues long. The V gene lost 4 bases and the J gene lost 1 base, with 13 bases spanning the gap. Germline V lookup: CDR1 SQVTM, CDR2 ANQGSEA. The CDR3 sequence is CSVVPRTYNYGYTF. CDR3 in DNA: TGCAGCGTTGTTCCGCGGACTTATAACTATGGCTACACCTTC.

The chain uses TRBV19 and TRBJ2-1, with TRBD2 as a possible D gene (5 bases). The V end lost 6 bases, the J end lost 4 bases, and 10 bases lay between the germline ends. The CDR3 sequence is 13 residues long. Looked up from germline, CDR1 is LNHDA and CDR2 is SQIVND (reference sequence). DNA of the CDR3: TGTGCCAGTAGAACCGGACTGTACAATGAGCAGTTCTTC. Protein product: CASRTGLYNEQFF.

This clone was detected once. The chain is built from TRBV11-2 and TRBJ2-1; TRBD2 aligns across 11 bases. The CDR3 extends over 18 amino acids. J gave up 2 bases and V 0 bases, and 6 bases lay outside the gene matches. Germline V CDR1 and CDR2: SGHAT, FQNNGV. CDR3 DNA sequence: TGTGCCAGCAGCTTAGAGGAGCTAGCGGGGGGAGCCTACAATGAGCAGTTCTTC. Protein: CASSLEELAGGAYNEQFF.

CDR3 amino acids: CASSAAPGANYEQFF. The CDR3, as DNA: TGTGCCAGCAGCGCAGCCCCGGGGGCTAACTATGAGCAGTTCTTC. The chain recombines TRBV9 with TRBJ2-1; D could derive from TRBD1 or TRBD2 (6 bases each). The CDR3 extends over 15 amino acids. Germline loops: CDR1 SGDLS, CDR2 YYNGEE. The germline V and J ends were trimmed by 3 bases and 8 bases, with 18 bases remaining between them. The whole variable domain, remainder taken from reference TRBV9 and TRBJ2-1, is DSGVTQTPKHLITATGQRVTLRCSPRSGDLSVYWYQQSLDQGLQFLIQYYNGEERAKGNILERFSAQQFPDLHSELNLSSLELGDSALYFCASSAAPGANYEQFFGPGTRLTVL.

The CDR3 here is CASSLGGGGDSGYTF. CDR3 coding DNA: TGTGCCAGCAGCTTAGGTGGAGGGGGCGACTCCGGCTACACCTTC. The J gene is TRBJ1-2, the V gene TRBV7-8; 7 bases match TRBD1. V shed 1 base and J 8 bases; nucleotides not matched to a gene: 10. The CDR3 is made up of 15 amino acids. Germline V gene sequence: CDR1 SGHVS, CDR2 FQNEAQ.

The rearrangement links TRBV5-4 to TRBJ1-1; D gene unclear. V lost 5 bases and J lost 2, with 10 bases in between. The CDR3 length is 13 residues. Germline CDR1 SGHNT, CDR2 YYREEE (reference sequence). In nucleotides, the CDR3 is TGTGCCAGCAGATTAACAGTTAACACTGAAGCTTTCTTT. Translation: CASRLTVNTEAFF. The whole variable domain, filled in from reference TRBV5-4 and TRBJ1-1, reads ETGVTQSPTHLIKTRGQQVTLRCSSQSGHNTVSWYQQALGQGPQFIFQYYREEENGRGNFPPRFSGLQFPNYSSELNVNALELDDSALYLCASRLTVNTEAFFGQGTRLTVV.